The 24 T cell receptor beta chains presented below share a single source sample, sequenced in a study of Ad26.COV2.S vaccination and SARS-CoV-2 variants. Libraries were prepared by immunoSEQ multiplex PCR; TCRdb keeps only in-frame clonotypes and omits some of them. There are about 400,000 clones in the sample; about nine tenths occur only once, and about 2% lies in the top ten. The sample's treatment: roughly 19 received Ad26.COV2.S at low or high dose, single or two shots; about 5 received placebo; per-sample allocation not given. The samples date from day 63 after the first vaccine or placebo injection. Sequencing was performed on peripheral blood, taken in a trial of Ad26.COV2.S vaccine versus placebo. The receptors were gathered from a person aged 18-60 years who received the Ad26.COV2.S COVID-19 vaccine or a placebo.

V and J are TRBV2 and TRBJ2-1; 8 nucleotides agree with TRBD2. The CDR3 contains 15 residues. V shed 5 bases, J shed 4 bases, and the junction held 7 bases outside the gene matches. The germline V gene encodes CDR1 SNHLY and CDR2 FYNNEI. The CDR3 DNA is TGTGCCAGCAGTAGAGCGGGAGCTGGGTACAATGAGCAGTTCTTC. Its translation: CASSRAGAGYNEQFF.

V usage is TRBV5-4 and J usage is TRBJ2-5, with 9 bases fitting TRBD2. The CDR3 sequence is 16 residues long. The germline gives CDR1 SGHNT, CDR2 YYREEE (reference sequence). The V and J ends lost 4 bases and 5 bases, in that order; junction bases with no gene match: 12. The DNA of the CDR3 is TGTGCCAGCAGCCCGACTGCGGGAGGGCCGGGGGAGACCCAGTACTTC. It specifies CASSPTAGGPGETQYF.

The V and J genes are TRBV20-1 and TRBJ2-1, with 11 positions matching TRBD2. V lost 3 bases, J lost 6 bases, and 7 bases stayed unmatched. This CDR3 has 15 residues. Germline CDR1 DFQATT, CDR2 SNEGSKA (reference sequence). The CDR3 protein is CSASTGTSGINEQFF. The CDR3 bases are TGCAGTGCTAGTACCGGGACTAGCGGCATCAATGAGCAGTTCTTC.

This chain links TRBV2 with TRBJ2-3, with TRBD2 matching 11 bases. CDR1 is SNHLY, CDR2 FYNNEI, per germline. Unmatched junction bases numbered 6, after V lost 1 base and J lost 3 bases. CDR3 size: 17 residues. Here the CDR3 DNA reads TGTGCCAGCAGTGAAGGGCAACTAGCGGGAGTGACAGATACGCAGTATTTT. The encoded protein is CASSEGQLAGVTDTQYF.

The V and J genes are TRBV5-1 and TRBJ1-2, with D possibly matching TRBD1 (6 bases). The CDR3 is 15 amino acids. Germline loops: CDR1 SGHRS, CDR2 YFSETQ. Trimming removed 3 bases from V and 4 bases from J, with 16 bases in between. The CDR3: CASSSKPRGPYGYTF. CDR3 in DNA: TGCGCCAGCAGCTCCAAACCCAGGGGCCCCTATGGCTACACCTTC.

This chain uses TRBV29-1 with TRBJ2-4; D may be TRBD1 (7 bases). Germline lookup yields CDR1 SQVTM and CDR2 ANQGSEA. Trimming left V 3 bases short and J 7 bases short, with 16 bases between. This CDR3 has 14 amino acids. Written as DNA, the CDR3 is TGCAGCGTTGAGGGTAGCGGCAGGGGGAACATTCAGTACTTC. It is translated as CSVEGSGRGNIQYF.

The chain recombines TRBV7-9 with TRBJ2-1; 12 bases align to TRBD2. The CDR3 is 19 amino acids. Germline V gives CDR1 SEHNR, CDR2 FQNEAQ (reference sequence). V shed 0 bases, J shed 2 bases, and the junction held 8 bases outside the gene matches. The CDR3: CASSLAFGLAGITYNEQFF. The CDR3 coding sequence is TGTGCCAGCAGCTTAGCGTTTGGACTAGCGGGAATCACCTACAATGAGCAGTTCTTC.

The rearrangement joins TRBV28 to TRBJ1-5; a weak D match, TRBD1 (6 bases). Trimming took off 2 bases at V and 6 bases at J, with 11 bases between the two ends. Germline loops: CDR1 MDHEN, CDR2 SYDVKM. The length of the CDR3 is 14 residues. This CDR3 reads CASSLRGAGQPQHF. In DNA form, the CDR3 reads TGTGCCAGCAGTTTAAGGGGGGCTGGTCAGCCCCAGCATTTT.

This sequence joins TRBV5-1 and TRBJ2-7; 11 bases fit TRBD2. The CDR3 extends over 16 amino acids. Unmatched junction bases numbered 9, after V lost 4 bases and J lost 3 bases. In germline, CDR1 is SGHRS, CDR2 YFSETQ. The CDR3 DNA reads TGCGCCAGCAGCACCGGACTAGCGGGTCCAATCTACGAGCAGTACTTC. Its translation is CASSTGLAGPIYEQYF.

The DNA of the CDR3 is TGTGCCAGCAGCTTAGAAGCAGGTGAGAACAATGAGCAGTTCTTC. This sequence encodes CASSLEAGENNEQFF. The gene calls are TRBV11-2 and TRBJ2-1; no clear D. The CDR3 sequence is 15 residues long. The V gene's germline CDR1 is SGHAT and CDR2 FQNNGV. V was pared by 0 bases and J by 5 bases, with 11 bases between.

The chain couples TRBV4-1 to TRBJ1-5; the D gene is possibly TRBD1 (5 bases). Trimming took 2 bases from V and 9 from J, leaving 11 bases between them. This CDR3 is built from 13 residues. CDR1 is MGHRA, CDR2 YSYEKL, per germline. The CDR3: CASSQQGGGPQHF. The CDR3 DNA follows: TGCGCCAGCAGCCAACAGGGAGGAGGGCCCCAGCATTTT.

V usage is TRBV11-2 and J usage is TRBJ1-5; TRBD1 is a possible D gene (6 bases). The V end lost 5 bases, the J end lost 3 bases, and 14 bases lay between the germline ends. Germline values: CDR1 SGHAT, CDR2 FQNNGV. This CDR3 region has 15 residues. The CDR3 is CASSEAGTNNQPQHF. In nucleotides, the CDR3 is TGTGCCAGCAGCGAGGCCGGGACAAACAATCAGCCCCAGCATTTT.

This rearrangement joins TRBV6-5 to TRBJ1-2; 8 bases match TRBD1. CDR1 is MNHEY, CDR2 SVGAGI, per germline. V shed 7 bases and J 8 bases; nucleotides not matched to a gene: 12. The CDR3 is 14 residues long. CDR3 bases: TGTGCCAGCAAAATCGGACAGGGCGTAGACGGCTACACCTTC. This sequence encodes CASKIGQGVDGYTF.

J is TRBJ2-3 and V is TRBV28; TRBD2 agrees at 11 bases. The CDR3 spans 16 residues. Germline V gene lookup returns CDR1 MDHEN and CDR2 SYDVKM. V shed 6 bases and J 2 bases; nucleotides not matched to a gene: 7. The CDR3 region has the DNA TGTGCCAGCAGCTCCGGGACTAGCGGAAACACAGATACGCAGTATTTT. This sequence encodes CASSSGTSGNTDTQYF. The full variable domain, in which reference TRBV28 and TRBJ2-3 provide the parts outside the CDR3, is DVKVTQSSRYLVKRTGEKVFLECVQDMDHENMFWYRQDPGLGLRLIYFSYDVKMKEKGDIPEGYSVSREKKERFSLILESASTNQTSMYLCASSSGTSGNTDTQYFGPGTRLTVL.

The V call is TRBV10-2, the J call TRBJ2-1, with 11 bases lining up with TRBD2. The length of the CDR3 is 17 residues. The germline gives CDR1 WSHSY, CDR2 SAAADI. The trim removed 3 bases at V and 2 bases at J, leaving 6 bases unmatched. The CDR3 DNA is TGCGCCAGCAGTGACCCTACTAGCGGGAGCCCCTACAATGAGCAGTTCTTC. This codes for CASSDPTSGSPYNEQFF.

The V call is TRBV6-1, the J call TRBJ2-1, with a weak D call TRBD2 (8 bases). Looked up from germline, CDR1 is MNHNS and CDR2 is SASEGT. V was pared by 4 bases and J by 2 bases, with 15 bases between. The CDR3 covers 16 residues. As DNA, the CDR3 is TGTGCCAGCAGTGCCGGGAGGGGGCGCCCCTACAATGAGCAGTTCTTC. It encodes CASSAGRGRPYNEQFF.

The chain links TRBV2 to TRBJ1-2; 7 bases match TRBD1. This CDR3 comprises 14 residues. CDR1 is SNHLY, CDR2 FYNNEI, per germline. With 6 bases clipped from V and 3 bases from J, the junction kept 7 bases outside the gene matches. The CDR3 spells CASSYRQGDYGYTF. The CDR3 nucleotides read TGTGCCAGCAGCTACAGACAGGGCGACTATGGCTACACCTTC.

The V gene is TRBV11-3, the J gene TRBJ2-6; D gene ambiguous. Trimming cost V 3 bases and J 1 base, with 1 base left between them. Germline loops: CDR1 SGHNT, CDR2 YENEEA. The CDR3 is made up of 13 amino acids. The CDR3 DNA reads as TGTGCCAGCAGCTTTTCTGGGGCCAACGTCCTGACTTTC. Translation gives CASSFSGANVLTF.

This clone has only one observation. The rearrangement uses TRBV30 and TRBJ2-2; D not certain. The CDR3 is 15 residues long. Germline V gene lookup returns CDR1 GTSNPN and CDR2 SVGIG (reference sequence). Trimming took off 0 bases at V and 2 bases at J, with 10 bases between the two ends. DNA of the CDR3: TGTGCCTGGAGTGTACGTCTAAGAAACACCGGGGAGCTGTTTTTT. Translated, it gives CAWSVRLRNTGELFF. Complete variable domain (other parts from reference TRBV30 and TRBJ2-2): SQTIHQWPATLVQPVGSPLSLECTVEGTSNPNLYWYRQAAGRGLQLLFYSVGIGQISSEVPQNLSASRPQDRQFILSSKKLLLSDSGFYLCAWSVRLRNTGELFFGEGSRLTVL.

This rearrangement joins TRBV28 to TRBJ2-5; 9 bases are shared with TRBD1. Germline loops: CDR1 MDHEN, CDR2 SYDVKM. The trim removed 6 bases at V and 9 bases at J, leaving 17 bases unmatched. The CDR3 contains 16 residues. The CDR3 here is CASSRPGQGFRGAQYF. The CDR3 bases are TGTGCCAGCAGCCGCCCGGGACAGGGATTTCGGGGGGCCCAGTACTTC.

The rearrangement uses TRBV11-2 and TRBJ2-3, with a possible D match to TRBD1 (6 bases). The CDR3 has 17 amino acids. V dropped 1 base and J dropped 2 bases, with 16 bases sitting between them. CDR1 SGHAT and CDR2 FQNNGV come from the germline V gene. The CDR3 loop reads CASSLAPGHTPTDTQYF. The CDR3 DNA reads TGTGCCAGCAGCTTAGCCCCGGGACACACACCCACAGATACGCAGTATTTT.

The gene calls are TRBV7-2 and TRBJ2-1; 7 positions match TRBD2. V dropped 5 bases and J dropped 12; count of bases not matched to a gene: 13. Germline assignment: CDR1 SGHTA and CDR2 FQGNSA. The CDR3 contains 14 residues. CDR3 residues: CASSTSGIGGRQFF. CDR3 sequence (DNA): TGTGCCAGCAGCACCTCCGGTATTGGCGGGAGGCAGTTCTTC. The complete variable domain, with remaining parts taken from reference TRBV7-2 and TRBJ2-1, reads GAGVSQSPSNKVTEKGKDVELRCDPISGHTALYWYRQSLGQGLEFLIYFQGNSAPDKSGLPSDRFSAERTGGSVSTLTIQRTQQEDSAVYLCASSTSGIGGRQFFGPGTRLTVL.

V and J are TRBV25-1 and TRBJ2-2, with a possible D match to TRBD1 (5 bases). Looked up from germline, CDR1 is MGHDK and CDR2 is SYGVNS. The CDR3 is 14 amino acids. V was shortened by 4 bases and J by 5 bases, with 11 bases between the two germline ends. The CDR3 protein is CASSALRETGELFF. The CDR3 coding sequence is TGTGCCAGCAGTGCCCTCAGGGAAACCGGGGAGCTGTTTTTT. The complete variable domain, with remaining parts taken from reference TRBV25-1 and TRBJ2-2, reads EADIYQTPRYLVIGTGKKITLECSQTMGHDKMYWYQQDPGMELHLIHYSYGVNSTEKGDLSSESTVSRIRTEHFPLTLESARPSHTSQYLCASSALRETGELFFGEGSRLTVL.

In the case of this clone: Other nucleotide sequences from this sample produce the same CDR3. This sequence joins TRBV7-3 and TRBJ2-5; D gene unclear. Germline loops: CDR1 SGHTA, CDR2 FQGTGA. Trimming removed 1 base from V and 2 bases from J, with 5 bases in between. The CDR3 spans 13 residues. The CDR3 loop reads CASSLNSQETQYF. For the CDR3, the DNA is TGTGCCAGCAGCTTAAACAGTCAAGAGACCCAGTACTTC.